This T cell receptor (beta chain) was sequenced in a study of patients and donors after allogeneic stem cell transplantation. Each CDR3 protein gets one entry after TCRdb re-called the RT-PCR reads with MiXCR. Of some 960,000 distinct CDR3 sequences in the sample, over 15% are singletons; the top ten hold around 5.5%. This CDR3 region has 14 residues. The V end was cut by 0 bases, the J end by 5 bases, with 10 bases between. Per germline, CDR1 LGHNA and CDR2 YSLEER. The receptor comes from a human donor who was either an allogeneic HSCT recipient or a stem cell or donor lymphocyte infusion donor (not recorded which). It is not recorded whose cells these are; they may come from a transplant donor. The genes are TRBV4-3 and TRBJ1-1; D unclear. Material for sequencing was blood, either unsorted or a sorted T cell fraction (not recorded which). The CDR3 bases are TGCGCCAGCAGCCAAGACAGGAGTGGGACTGAAGCTTTCTTT. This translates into CASSQDRSGTEAFF.